Presented here are 27 T cell receptor beta chains from one specimen sequenced in a study of molecular identifiers for immune sequencing clone quantification. TCRdb called the PCR reads again in MiXCR, with one record for every CDR3 protein. The repertoire holds 85,000 to 100,000 distinct CDR3 sequences, with 21% as singletons. The sample comprised naive CD8+ T cells from blood, with Jurkat cell RNA spiked in. Subset specified: FACS-sorted CD8+CD4-CCR7+CD45RA+ naive T cells. These receptors came from a human donor in good health. Some libraries in this study had Jurkat cell RNA spiked in.

The chain couples TRBV5-1 to TRBJ1-1; no reliable D call. Germline-derived CDR1 and CDR2 are SGHRS and YFSETQ. The CDR3 consists of 12 residues. V was pared by 1 base and J by 7 bases, with 8 bases between. The CDR3 reads CASSLRPGEAFF. CDR3 coding DNA: TGCGCCAGCAGCTTGAGACCCGGTGAAGCTTTCTTT.

As for this clonotype: A much larger clone differs from this one at a single base, so this may be a read error. The chain combines TRBV30 with TRBJ2-3; tentative D call: TRBD1 (6 bases). This CDR3 is built from 15 residues. The V end was cut by 2 bases, the J end by 2 bases, with 14 bases between. The germline V gene has CDR1 GTSNPN and CDR2 SVGIG (reference sequence). CDR3 DNA: TGTGCCTGGAGTAAGGGGGTTACTAACACAGATACGCAGTATTTT. Its translation is CAWSKGVTNTDTQYF.

This clonotype was detected ten times or more. The chain carries TRBV7-9 and TRBJ2-7; 9 positions agree with TRBD1. The CDR3 loop spans 15 amino acids. CDR1 and CDR2 (germline): SEHNR, FQNEAQ (reference sequence). V trimming: 4 bases; J trimming: 1 base; junction bases outside the gene matches: 5. DNA of the CDR3: TGTGCCAGCAGCTCGGGACAGGGATGGTCCTACGAGCAGTACTTC. This encodes CASSSGQGWSYEQYF. The complete variable domain, with remaining parts taken from reference TRBV7-9 and TRBJ2-7, reads DTGVSQNPRHKITKRGQNVTFRCDPISEHNRLYWYRQTLGQGPEFLTYFQNEAQLEKSRLLSDRFSAERPKGSFSTLEIQRTEQGDSAMYLCASSSGQGWSYEQYFGPGTRLTVT.

Comments on this clonotype: This CDR3 fails to terminate in the conserved phenylalanine or tryptophan, so it likely reflects a read error. V is TRBV28 and J is TRBJ1-1, with a possible D match to TRBD1 (5 bases). From germline, CDR1 is MDHEN and CDR2 SYDVKM. Between the trimmed V and J ends, which lost 3 bases and 3 bases, there was a span of 11 bases. There are 14 residues in the CDR3. As DNA, the CDR3 is TGTGCCAGCAGTTTTGACAGAGGGTACACTGAAGCTTTCTCT. It encodes CASSFDRGYTEAFS.

The genes are TRBV19 and TRBJ2-1, with 7 bases identical to TRBD1. CDR3 length equals 11 residues. Germline CDR1 is LNHDA and CDR2 is SQIVND (reference sequence). The trim removed 8 bases at V and 6 bases at J, leaving 1 base unmatched. Here the CDR3 DNA reads TGTGCCAGTCACAGGGGCAATGAGCAGTTCTTC. It translates to CASHRGNEQFF.

This clonotype came up many times. This chain joins TRBV6-1 and TRBJ1-5, with 9 bases that match TRBD1. Germline lookup yields CDR1 MNHNS and CDR2 SASEGT. Trimming cost V 6 bases and J 0 bases; bases outside gene matches: 6. This CDR3 has 16 residues. CDR3 sequence: CASRDRGSYSNQPQHF. In DNA, the CDR3 is TGTGCCAGCAGGGACAGGGGATCGTATAGCAATCAGCCCCAGCATTTT.

This clonotype has a handful of counts. It may be a read error: a sequence one base away is much more abundant. V gene TRBV7-2 combines with J gene TRBJ2-1, with D perhaps TRBD2 (6 bases). The CDR3 is 16 amino acids. Trimming removed 2 bases at V and 0 bases at J, with 11 bases between. CDR1 is SGHTA and CDR2 is FQGNSA in the germline V gene. CDR3 DNA sequence: TGTGCCAGCAGCTTAATGCCGGGGGACTCCTACAATGAGCAGTTCTTC. Its protein is CASSLMPGDSYNEQFF.

This clonotype was detected a few times. This sequence joins TRBV2 and TRBJ2-1, with TRBD2 matching 9 bases. There are 16 residues in the CDR3. From germline, CDR1 is SNHLY and CDR2 FYNNEI. Trimming cost V 5 bases and J 9 bases; bases outside gene matches: 14. CDR3 amino acids: CASSPSGDALYGEQFF. The CDR3 nucleotides are TGTGCCAGCAGTCCTAGCGGGGACGCGTTGTACGGTGAGCAGTTCTTC.

Only a few counts were recorded for this clonotype. The V gene is TRBV9, the J gene TRBJ1-2; no clear D gene. Trimming left V 5 bases short and J 2 bases short, with 7 bases between. Germline CDR1 and CDR2: SGDLS and YYNGEE. The CDR3 totals 12 residues. The CDR3 reads CASSKMNYGYTF. CDR3 in DNA: TGTGCCAGCAGTAAGATGAACTATGGCTACACCTTC.

This chain links TRBV28 with TRBJ1-6; D unresolved. Germline V gene lookup returns CDR1 MDHEN and CDR2 SYDVKM. The CDR3 is 15 amino acids. Trimming took 2 bases from V and 8 from J, leaving 13 bases between them. CDR3 in DNA: TGTGCCAGCAGTTTAATAACGGGAGCCGATTCACCCCTCCACTTT. Its translation: CASSLITGADSPLHF.

This rearrangement joins TRBV6-6 to TRBJ1-5, with D unclear. Germline-derived CDR1 and CDR2 are MNHNY and SVGAGI (reference sequence). The CDR3 is made up of 15 amino acids. V was trimmed by 7 bases and J by 6 bases, leaving 19 bases between them. DNA for the CDR3: TGTGCCAGCATTGACGACGGGCAGGCTCGTCAGCCCCAGCATTTT. Its protein product is CASIDDGQARQPQHF.

This clonotype was counted between two and nine times. The J gene is TRBJ1-1, the V gene TRBV19; 9 nucleotides match TRBD1. The CDR3 is 13 residues long. CDR1 is LNHDA, CDR2 SQIVND, per germline (reference sequence). V dropped 11 bases and J dropped 2; count of bases not matched to a gene: 6. The CDR3 loop reads CAVQDRGNTEAFF. The DNA of the CDR3 is TGTGCCGTACAGGACAGGGGCAACACTGAAGCTTTCTTT.

This clonotype was seen ten or more times. This chain links TRBV4-3 with TRBJ1-1; D remains unclear. CDR1 and CDR2 (germline): LGHNA, YSLEER. The ends were cut back, 0 bases at V and 4 bases at J, with 6 bases in the middle. The CDR3 totals 13 residues. This chain's CDR3 is CASSQDVGTEAFF. The CDR3 DNA follows: TGCGCCAGCAGCCAAGATGTGGGCACTGAAGCTTTCTTT.

This clonotype has a count of ten or more. The chain is built from TRBV6-2 or TRBV6-3 and TRBJ1-1, with D unclear. The CDR3 totals 14 residues. Germline CDR1 and CDR2: MNHEY and SVGEGT. V gave up 2 bases and J gave up 4 bases, with 11 bases separating them. CDR3 residues: CASSYPVAGTEAFF. CDR3 nucleotide sequence: TGTGCCAGCAGTTACCCGGTCGCGGGCACTGAAGCTTTCTTT.

This clonotype was counted between two and nine times. This chain joins TRBV27 and TRBJ2-2; 11 nucleotides line up with TRBD1. The germline CDR1 and CDR2 sequences are MNHEY and SMNVEV (reference sequence). The CDR3 runs to 16 residues. V lost 2 bases to trimming and J lost 7 bases; unmatched junction nucleotides: 6. The DNA of the CDR3 is TGTGCCAGCAGTTTAATAGGACAGGGGGCCTTCGGGGAGCTGTTTTTT. This encodes CASSLIGQGAFGELFF.

The rearrangement uses TRBV15 and TRBJ2-7; 7 positions match TRBD1. The germline V gene has CDR1 LNHNV and CDR2 YYDKDF (reference sequence). Trimming took 4 bases from V and 6 from J; bases not matched to a gene: 15. CDR3 size: 16 residues. DNA of the CDR3: TGTGCCACCAGCACCCAGCGAGGGCAGGGGGTGGTCGAGCAGTACTTC. Its protein is CATSTQRGQGVVEQYF.

This clonotype was found a few times. The chain couples TRBV19 to TRBJ2-7, with unresolved D. The V gene lost 6 bases and the J gene lost 0 bases, with 12 bases spanning the gap. CDR1 is LNHDA and CDR2 is SQIVND in the germline V gene (reference sequence). This CDR3 spans 14 amino acids. The CDR3 here is CASRSGGYSYEQYF. In DNA, the CDR3 is TGTGCCAGTAGGTCGGGCGGCTACTCCTACGAGCAGTACTTC.

The chain links TRBV4-1 to TRBJ2-2; D call uncertain. The CDR3 is made up of 16 amino acids. The V end was cut by 0 bases, the J end by 7 bases, with 15 bases between. CDR1 is MGHRA and CDR2 is YSYEKL in the germline V gene. The DNA of the CDR3 is TGCGCCAGCAGCCAAGAAGATGAGATGGTATTCGGGGAGCTGTTTTTT. It is translated as CASSQEDEMVFGELFF.

This clonotype was seen more than once but under ten times. The chain links TRBV27 to TRBJ2-3; either TRBD1 or TRBD2 may fit D (7 bases each). Germline CDR1 is MNHEY and CDR2 is SMNVEV (reference sequence). This CDR3 spans 17 amino acids. Trimming stripped 5 bases from V and 6 bases from J, with 24 bases between. The CDR3 spells CASSPQSRGGLTDTQYF. The CDR3, as DNA: TGTGCCAGCAGTCCACAATCCAGGGGGGGCCTCACGGATACGCAGTATTTT.

This clonotype showed up many times. The chain carries TRBV25-1 and TRBJ1-3; D is uncertain. The CDR3 is made up of 18 amino acids. V lost 2 bases and J lost 0, with 17 bases in between. CDR1 and CDR2 (germline): MGHDK, SYGVNS. The CDR3 nucleotides are TGTGCCAGCAGTGAAGGTCGGCGGCAGGCCCGCTCTGGAAACACCATATATTTT. Translating it yields CASSEGRRQARSGNTIYF.

This clonotype occurred a few times. The J gene is TRBJ2-5, the V gene TRBV12-3 or TRBV12-4; 7 nucleotides agree with TRBD1. CDR3 length: 13 amino acids. The V gene end was trimmed by 6 bases and the J gene end by 1 base; junction bases not matched to a gene: 2. The CDR3 DNA sequence: TGTGCCAGCAGAGGGACAGCCCAAGAGACCCAGTACTTC. Protein: CASRGTAQETQYF.

The chain links TRBV15 to TRBJ2-7, with 7 bases that match TRBD2. Germline trimming cut 5 bases from V and 7 bases from J; bases unmatched to any gene: 8. The CDR3 totals 13 residues. From germline, CDR1 is LNHNV and CDR2 YYDKDF (reference sequence). This CDR3 is CATSPRGVSEQYF. CDR3 DNA: TGTGCCACCAGCCCCCGGGGGGTGAGTGAGCAGTACTTC. Using reference TRBV15 and TRBJ2-7 for the parts outside the CDR3, the full variable domain is DAMVIQNPRYQVTQFGKPVTLSCSQTLNHNVMYWYQQKSSQAPKLLFHYYDKDFNNEADTPDNFQSRRPNTSFCFLDIRSPGLGDTAMYLCATSPRGVSEQYFGPGTRLTVT.

This clonotype was seen at least ten times. The chain joins TRBV4-1 to TRBJ1-5; 8 bases agree with TRBD1. J lost 2 bases, V lost 5 bases, and 2 bases had no gene match. The germline CDR1 and CDR2 sequences are MGHRA and YSYEKL. The CDR3 runs to 14 residues. The CDR3 DNA sequence: TGCGCCAGCAGCGCGACAGGGGGCAATCAGCCCCAGCATTTT. It codes for CASSATGGNQPQHF.

This clonotype has a count of ten or more. V is TRBV5-1 and J is TRBJ2-7; no definite D call. The CDR3 has 15 amino acids. CDR1 and CDR2 (germline): SGHRS, YFSETQ. Deletions cut 3 bases from V and 3 bases from J, with 16 bases between. The CDR3 is CASSWAPDGFYEQYF. CDR3 bases: TGCGCCAGCAGCTGGGCCCCGGACGGATTCTACGAGCAGTACTTC.

This clonotype occurred a few times. This chain uses TRBV19 with TRBJ1-2; D perhaps matches TRBD1 (6 bases). Germline loops: CDR1 LNHDA, CDR2 SQIVND (reference sequence). The CDR3 is 15 amino acids. Trimming left V 5 bases short and J 5 bases short, with 18 bases between. The DNA for the CDR3 is TGTGCCAGTAGTTCCGGACAGACAGGACATTATGGCTACACCTTC. Translating gives CASSSGQTGHYGYTF.

As regards this clonotype: Given a much more abundant clone one base away, this may be a read error. The chain recombines TRBV29-1 with TRBJ2-7, with D perhaps given as TRBD1 or TRBD2 (5 bases each). Germline V gene lookup returns CDR1 SQVTM and CDR2 ANQGSEA. V gave up 7 bases and J gave up 7 bases, with 17 bases separating them. CDR3 length equals 12 residues. Written as DNA, the CDR3 is TGCAGCGCTGGGGACCGGTACGCGGAGCAGTACTTC. This encodes CSAGDRYAEQYF.

This clonotype was seen many times. CDR3 in amino acids: CASSSALGQEYEQYF. CDR3 sequence (DNA): TGTGCCAGTAGTTCCGCCTTAGGACAGGAGTACGAGCAGTACTTC. The chain couples TRBV19 to TRBJ2-7; 7 bases are a match to TRBD1. V lost 5 bases, J lost 4 bases, and 11 bases stayed unmatched. Germline V gives CDR1 LNHDA, CDR2 SQIVND (reference sequence). The CDR3 spans 15 residues.